This record concerns one T cell receptor (beta chain) sequence. Its binding antigen is unknown. No base qualities exist here, and no much larger clone lies one base off it. This sample was taken from a study of cytomegalovirus exposure and HLA in healthy donors (dated by TCRdb to the late 2010s). Context from the whole study: According to a later analysis, one platform produced both the roughly 110 validation repertoires and the roughly 650 repertoires of the first cohort. To predict cytomegalovirus infection status, the study brought together high-throughput TCR immunosequencing, statistical association of individual TCRs with disease status, and machine learning. The study aimed to test whether cataloging public T cell receptors could reveal signatures of past pathogen exposure. Along with the roughly 670-subject first cohort, a separate validation cohort of over a hundred different subjects was used.

From the cysteine up to the phenylalanine, the CDR3 has a length of 15 residues. Left in the record is the CDR3 DNA by itself, 45 bases read in frame from the first base. The CDR1 and CDR2 encoded by the germline V gene are SGHRS and YFSETQ. V is cut back by 3 bases and J by 5 bases, with 4 bases in the junction unmatched. The library came from the immunoSEQ multiplex PCR assay. The authors' analysis ran thus. To diagnose cytomegalovirus status from the catalog of TCR beta chain sequences, a statistical classification framework was built. Here the immuneACCESS table is served through TCRdb, limited to in-frame sequences with V and J called. Missing clones are a known gap in these copies; in checked studies unresolved V genes cover under half, and the rest lacks a known reason. V, J and clone size are those of that table, while D and trimming were read from the DNA. The sample data list tens of thousands of clones, and 96% of these were observed just once. The ten largest account for roughly 4.7% of the sample.

Overall study outcomes, separate from this receptor: In the study, 150 to 200 TCR beta chains were listed as associated with cytomegalovirus. A later analysis had no HLA typing for the validation cohort, so co-occurrence there was scored across all 110 or so repertoires. A later analysis found that TCRs clustered in the first cohort also tended to co-occur in the 120 validation repertoires, with approximately 95% of cluster scores above 0. In vitro tests confirmed that a few of the cytomegalovirus-associated TCR beta chains recognize cytomegalovirus antigens. The classifier was reported to diagnose cytomegalovirus status with high specificity and sensitivity in both the original cohort and the validation cohort. Across donors, most TCR sequences were observed very rarely, whereas some public TCRs were present in many individuals. The authors suggested that the approach could potentially be extended to other disease states and immunological phenotypes.

Separate from the roughly 650-subject first cohort, the validation cohort of about 110 subjects was the group to which the donors belonged. The material sequenced was PBMCs. This chain joins TRBV5-1 to TRBJ2-1; the central 11 bases match TRBD2. The receptor's source is a woman under 30 in good health and CMV-seropositive. The nucleotide sequence is TGCGCCAGCAGCTCCGGACTAGCGGGCAACAATGAGCAGTTCTTC. This encodes CASSSGLAGNNEQFF.